What follows describes a single T cell receptor beta chain. As yet, its antigen is unknown. Germline values: CDR1 SGHNT, CDR2 YYREEE (reference sequence). Trimming shortened V by 5 bases and J by 0 bases, and 15 bases separated the two germline ends. This CDR3 region has 15 residues. The data derive from a study of cytomegalovirus exposure and HLA in healthy donors. Study findings and constraints: Sequencing depth roughly uniform across donors was assumed in presence/absence analyses. TCR beta sequences reportedly predicted most subjects' HLA-A and HLA-B alleles accurately.

PCR primers comprised 60 Vbeta and 13 Jbeta primers. Produced via immunoSEQ multiplex PCR; TCRdb's table is partial and in-frame only. Here the sample spans around 150,000 clones, 75% to 80% being singletons. The source is a woman aged 50 to 65 in good health and CMV-seropositive. The material sequenced was PBMCs. The V gene is TRBV5-4, the J gene TRBJ2-7, with a tentative D call TRBD2 (6 bases). CDR3 loop: CASRENYGSSYEQYF. Here the CDR3 DNA reads TGTGCCAGCAGAGAAAACTACGGGAGCTCCTACGAGCAGTACTTC.